The 5 T cell receptor beta chains reported below all come from one sample, sequenced in a study of cytotoxic CD8 clonotypes in ibrutinib-treated CLL. Assay: immunoSEQ multiplex PCR; the TCRdb copy retains only in-frame clones and omits some. The sample shows more than 110,000 clones, about 76% of them seen only once. The source was PBMCs, collected after 24 months of ibrutinib treatment. All receptors derive from a human donor with chronic lymphocytic leukemia.

The chain carries TRBV7-6 and TRBJ1-6; D perhaps matches TRBD1 (6 bases). The CDR3 is made up of 17 amino acids. CDR1 SGHVS and CDR2 FNYEAQ come from the germline V gene. Trimming took off 2 bases at V and 9 bases at J, with 20 bases between the two ends. The CDR3 nucleotides are TGTGCCAGCAGCTTAAGGGCCCCACAGGGTGGGGGTTCACCCCTCCACTTT. Its translation is CASSLRAPQGGGSPLHF.

This clone was detected once. V usage is TRBV6-5 and J usage is TRBJ2-3, with D perhaps matching TRBD1 (6 bases). Germline V gene sequence: CDR1 MNHEY, CDR2 SVGAGI. The CDR3 is 14 residues long. V lost 6 bases and J 2 bases, leaving 12 bases between the germline ends. The CDR3 reads CASRETGNTDTQYF. For the CDR3, the DNA is TGTGCCAGCAGGGAAACAGGGAACACAGATACGCAGTATTTT.

This chain joins TRBV9 and TRBJ1-5, with D hard to call. Germline V gene sequence: CDR1 SGDLS, CDR2 YYNGEE. This CDR3 has 15 residues. Trimming removed 0 bases from V and 3 bases from J, with 10 bases in between. CDR3 DNA sequence: TGTGCCAGCAGCGTAGGTGGCGCGGACAATCAGCCCCAGCATTTT. This codes for CASSVGGADNQPQHF.

The J gene is TRBJ1-5, the V gene TRBV2, with TRBD1 as a possible D gene (6 bases). Germline V lookup: CDR1 SNHLY, CDR2 FYNNEI. V lost 6 bases to trimming and J lost 0 bases, with 12 bases between them. CDR3 length: 15 amino acids. The CDR3 spells CASRATGLSNQPQHF. CDR3 DNA: TGTGCCAGCAGAGCCACAGGGCTTAGCAATCAGCCCCAGCATTTT.

This clone was seen a single time. The chain is built from TRBV9 and TRBJ1-1; tentative D call: TRBD1 (6 bases). The germline V gene has CDR1 SGDLS and CDR2 YYNGEE. The CDR3 is 15 residues long. V was pared by 0 bases and J by 1 base, with 10 bases between. The DNA of the CDR3 is TGTGCCAGCAGCGTAGCTGGAGGGGGGAACACTGAAGCTTTCTTT. As protein: CASSVAGGGNTEAFF.